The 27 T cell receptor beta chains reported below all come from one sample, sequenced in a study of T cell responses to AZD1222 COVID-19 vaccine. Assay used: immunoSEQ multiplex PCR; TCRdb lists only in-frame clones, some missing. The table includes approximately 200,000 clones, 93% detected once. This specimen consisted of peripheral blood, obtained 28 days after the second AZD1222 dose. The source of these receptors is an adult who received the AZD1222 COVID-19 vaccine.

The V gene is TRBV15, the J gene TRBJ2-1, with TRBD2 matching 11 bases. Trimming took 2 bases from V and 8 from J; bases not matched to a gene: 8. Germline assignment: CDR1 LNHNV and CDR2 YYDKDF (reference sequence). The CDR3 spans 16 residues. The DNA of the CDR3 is TGTGCCACCAGCAGAACGACTAGCGGGGTTAGCGATGAGCAGTTCTTC. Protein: CATSRTTSGVSDEQFF.

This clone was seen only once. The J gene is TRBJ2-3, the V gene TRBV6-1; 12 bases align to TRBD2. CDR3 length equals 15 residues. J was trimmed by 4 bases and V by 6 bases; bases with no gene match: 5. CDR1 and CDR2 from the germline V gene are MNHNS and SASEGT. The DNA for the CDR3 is TGTGCCAGCAGCAGGACTAGCGGGGAGCCAGATACGCAGTATTTT. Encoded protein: CASSRTSGEPDTQYF.

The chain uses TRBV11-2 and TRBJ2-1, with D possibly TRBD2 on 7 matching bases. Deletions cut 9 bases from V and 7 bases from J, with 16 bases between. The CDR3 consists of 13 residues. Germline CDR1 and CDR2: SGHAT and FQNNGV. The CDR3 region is CASSRGGPNEQFF. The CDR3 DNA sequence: TGTGCCAGTTCAAGGGGGGGACCGAATGAGCAGTTCTTC.

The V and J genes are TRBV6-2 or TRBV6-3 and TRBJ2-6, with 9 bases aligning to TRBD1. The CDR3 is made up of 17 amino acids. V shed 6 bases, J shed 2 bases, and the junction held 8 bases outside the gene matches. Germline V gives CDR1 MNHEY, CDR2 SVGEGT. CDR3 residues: CASSRDRVLAGANVLTF. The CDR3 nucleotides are TGTGCCAGCAGCAGGGACAGGGTTCTGGCTGGGGCCAACGTCCTGACTTTC.

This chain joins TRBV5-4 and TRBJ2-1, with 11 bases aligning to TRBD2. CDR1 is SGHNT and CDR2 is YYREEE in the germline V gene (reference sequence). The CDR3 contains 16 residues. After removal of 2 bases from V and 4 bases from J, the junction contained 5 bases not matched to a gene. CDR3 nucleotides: TGTGCCAGCAGCTTACAGTCTAGCGGGGGGTACAATGAGCAGTTCTTC. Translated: CASSLQSSGGYNEQFF.

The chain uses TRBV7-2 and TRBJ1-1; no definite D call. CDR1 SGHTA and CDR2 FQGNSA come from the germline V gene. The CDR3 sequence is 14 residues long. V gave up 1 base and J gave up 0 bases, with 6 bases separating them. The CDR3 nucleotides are TGTGCCAGCAGCTTAGTCGGTATGAACACTGAAGCTTTCTTT. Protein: CASSLVGMNTEAFF.

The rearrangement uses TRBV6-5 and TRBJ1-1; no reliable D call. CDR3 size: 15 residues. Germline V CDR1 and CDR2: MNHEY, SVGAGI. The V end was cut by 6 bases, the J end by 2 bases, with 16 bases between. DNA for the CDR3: TGTGCCAGCAGCTCCCCTCTTAAGCGCAACACTGAAGCTTTCTTT. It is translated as CASSSPLKRNTEAFF.

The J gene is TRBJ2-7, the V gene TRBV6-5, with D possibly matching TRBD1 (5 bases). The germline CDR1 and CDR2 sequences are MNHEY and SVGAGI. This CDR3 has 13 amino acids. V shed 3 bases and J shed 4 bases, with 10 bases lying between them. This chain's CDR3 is CASSYDRRYEQYF. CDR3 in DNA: TGTGCCAGCAGTTATGACAGACGATACGAGCAGTACTTC.

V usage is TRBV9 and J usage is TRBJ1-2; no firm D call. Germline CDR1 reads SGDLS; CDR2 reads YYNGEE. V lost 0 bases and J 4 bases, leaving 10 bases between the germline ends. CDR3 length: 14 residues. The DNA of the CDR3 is TGTGCCAGCAGCGTAGCTTGGGGTAGCTATGGCTACACCTTC. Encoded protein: CASSVAWGSYGYTF.

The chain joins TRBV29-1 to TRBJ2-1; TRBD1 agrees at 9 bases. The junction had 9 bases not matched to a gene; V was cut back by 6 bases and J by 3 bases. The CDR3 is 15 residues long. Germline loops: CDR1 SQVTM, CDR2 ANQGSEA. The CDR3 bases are TGCAGCGTGACCGGGACAGGGTGGGTCTACAATGAGCAGTTCTTC. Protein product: CSVTGTGWVYNEQFF.

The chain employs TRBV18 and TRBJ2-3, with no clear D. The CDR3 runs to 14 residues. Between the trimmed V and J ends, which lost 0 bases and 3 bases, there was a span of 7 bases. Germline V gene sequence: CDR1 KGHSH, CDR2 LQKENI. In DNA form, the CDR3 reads TGTGCCAGCTCACCACCAGCCACGACAGATACGCAGTATTTT. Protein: CASSPPATTDTQYF.

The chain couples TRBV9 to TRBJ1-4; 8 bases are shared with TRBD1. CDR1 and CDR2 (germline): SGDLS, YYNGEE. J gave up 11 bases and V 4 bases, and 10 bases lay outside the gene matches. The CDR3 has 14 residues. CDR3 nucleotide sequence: TGTGCCAGCAGCCCAACAGGGGGTCTGGGGAAACTGTTTTTT. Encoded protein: CASSPTGGLGKLFF.

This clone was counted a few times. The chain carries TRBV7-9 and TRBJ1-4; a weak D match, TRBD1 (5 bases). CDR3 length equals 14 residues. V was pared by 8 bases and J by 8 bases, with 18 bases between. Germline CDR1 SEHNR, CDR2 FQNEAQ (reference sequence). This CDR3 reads CASSGQGLREKLFF. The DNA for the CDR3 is TGTGCCAGCTCAGGGCAGGGTCTACGGGAAAAACTGTTTTTT.

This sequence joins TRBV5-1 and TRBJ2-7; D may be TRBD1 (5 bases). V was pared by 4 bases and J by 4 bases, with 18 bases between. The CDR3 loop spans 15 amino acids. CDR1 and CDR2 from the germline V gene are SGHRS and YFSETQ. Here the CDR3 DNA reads TGCGCCAGCAGCGTCCAGGGTAGGAAATTTTACGAGCAGTACTTC. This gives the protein CASSVQGRKFYEQYF.

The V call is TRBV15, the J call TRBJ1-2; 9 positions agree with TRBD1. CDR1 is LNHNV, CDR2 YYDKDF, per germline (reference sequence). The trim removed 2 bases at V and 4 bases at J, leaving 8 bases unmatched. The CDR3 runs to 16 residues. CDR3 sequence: CATSRTSGTGFYGYTF. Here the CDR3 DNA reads TGTGCCACCAGCAGAACCTCCGGGACAGGGTTCTATGGCTACACCTTC.

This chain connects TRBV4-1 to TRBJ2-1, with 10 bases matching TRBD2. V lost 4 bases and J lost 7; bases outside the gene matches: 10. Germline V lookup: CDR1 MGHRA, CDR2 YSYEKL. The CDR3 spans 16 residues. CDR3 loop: CASSLEASGGANEQFF. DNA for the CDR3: TGCGCCAGCAGCCTCGAGGCGAGCGGGGGGGCAAATGAGCAGTTCTTC.

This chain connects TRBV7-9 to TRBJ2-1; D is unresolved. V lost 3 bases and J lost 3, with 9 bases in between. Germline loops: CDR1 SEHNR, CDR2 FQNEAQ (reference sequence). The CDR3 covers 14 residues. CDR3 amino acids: CASSFLNGYNEQFF. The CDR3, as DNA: TGTGCCAGCAGCTTTCTCAACGGCTACAATGAGCAGTTCTTC.

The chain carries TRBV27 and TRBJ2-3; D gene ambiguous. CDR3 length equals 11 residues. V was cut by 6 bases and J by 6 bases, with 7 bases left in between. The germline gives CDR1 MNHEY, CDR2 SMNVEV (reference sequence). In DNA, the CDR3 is TGTGCCAGCAGGCTAGGTGATACGCAGTATTTT. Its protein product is CASRLGDTQYF.

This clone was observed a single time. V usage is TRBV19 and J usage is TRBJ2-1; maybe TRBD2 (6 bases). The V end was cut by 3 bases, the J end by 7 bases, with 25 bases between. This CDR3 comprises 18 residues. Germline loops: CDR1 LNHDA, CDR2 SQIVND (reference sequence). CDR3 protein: CASSIRHVRGWIVNEQFF. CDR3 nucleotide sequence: TGTGCCAGTAGTATCAGGCATGTTCGGGGGTGGATAGTGAATGAGCAGTTCTTC.

CDR3 in DNA: TGTGCCAGCAGCCAAGTGAGAGGGTCCTACAATGAGCAGTTCTTC. This sequence encodes CASSQVRGSYNEQFF. The V gene is TRBV14, the J gene TRBJ2-1; tentative D call: TRBD2 (5 bases). This CDR3 comprises 15 residues. V dropped 1 base and J dropped 1 base, with 8 bases sitting between them. Germline CDR1 SGHDN, CDR2 FVKESK. The full variable domain, in which reference TRBV14 and TRBJ2-1 provide the parts outside the CDR3, is EAGVTQFPSHSVIEKGQTVTLRCDPISGHDNLYWYRRVMGKEIKFLLHFVKESKQDESGMPNNRFLAERTGGTYSTLKVQPAELEDSGVYFCASSQVRGSYNEQFFGPGTRLTVL.

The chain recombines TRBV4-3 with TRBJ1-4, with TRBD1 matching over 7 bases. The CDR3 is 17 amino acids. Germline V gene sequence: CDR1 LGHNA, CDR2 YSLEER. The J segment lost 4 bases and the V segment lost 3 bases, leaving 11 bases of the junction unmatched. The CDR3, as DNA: TGCGCCAGCAGCCAGACGGACAGGCTCGCCTATAATGAAAAACTGTTTTTT. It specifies CASSQTDRLAYNEKLFF.

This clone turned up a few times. This CDR3 reads CASTGSGNSPLHF. As DNA, the CDR3 is TGTGCCAGCACGGGATCAGGGAATTCACCCCTCCACTTT. The chain has TRBV11-2 and TRBJ1-6; maybe TRBD1 (5 bases). CDR1 and CDR2 (germline): SGHAT, FQNNGV. This CDR3 region has 13 residues. Trimming cost V 7 bases and J 7 bases, with 11 bases left between them.

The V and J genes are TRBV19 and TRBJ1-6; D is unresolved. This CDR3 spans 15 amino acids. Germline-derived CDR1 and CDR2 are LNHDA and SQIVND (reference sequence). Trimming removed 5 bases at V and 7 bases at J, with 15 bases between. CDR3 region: CASSPRASGNSPLHF. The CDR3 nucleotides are TGTGCCAGTAGTCCGCGAGCCAGTGGAAATTCACCCCTCCACTTT.

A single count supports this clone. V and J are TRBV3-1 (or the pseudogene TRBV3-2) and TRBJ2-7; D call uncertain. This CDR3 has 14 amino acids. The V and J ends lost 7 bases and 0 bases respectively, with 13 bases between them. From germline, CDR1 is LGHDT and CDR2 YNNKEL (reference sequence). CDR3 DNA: TGTGCCAGCACCCCCAACGTCAACTCCTACGAGCAGTACTTC. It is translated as CASTPNVNSYEQYF.

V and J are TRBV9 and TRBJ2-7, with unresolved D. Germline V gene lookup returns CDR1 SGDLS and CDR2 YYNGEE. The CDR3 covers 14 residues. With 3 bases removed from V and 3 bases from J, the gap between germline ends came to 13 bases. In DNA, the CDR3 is TGTGCCAGCAGCGCCCGTCCCCAGGACTACGAGCAGTACTTC. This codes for CASSARPQDYEQYF.

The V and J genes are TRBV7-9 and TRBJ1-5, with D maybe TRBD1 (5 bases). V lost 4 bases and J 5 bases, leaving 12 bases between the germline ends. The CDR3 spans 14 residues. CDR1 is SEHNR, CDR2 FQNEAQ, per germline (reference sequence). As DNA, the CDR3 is TGTGCCAGCAGCTCCAGGGAGTGGGATCAGCCCCAGCATTTT. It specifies CASSSREWDQPQHF.

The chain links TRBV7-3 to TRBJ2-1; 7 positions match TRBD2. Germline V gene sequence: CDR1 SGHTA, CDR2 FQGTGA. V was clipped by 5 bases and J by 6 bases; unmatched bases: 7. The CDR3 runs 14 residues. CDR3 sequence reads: CASSPRLAFNEQFF. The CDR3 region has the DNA TGTGCCAGCAGCCCGAGACTAGCTTTCAATGAGCAGTTCTTC.